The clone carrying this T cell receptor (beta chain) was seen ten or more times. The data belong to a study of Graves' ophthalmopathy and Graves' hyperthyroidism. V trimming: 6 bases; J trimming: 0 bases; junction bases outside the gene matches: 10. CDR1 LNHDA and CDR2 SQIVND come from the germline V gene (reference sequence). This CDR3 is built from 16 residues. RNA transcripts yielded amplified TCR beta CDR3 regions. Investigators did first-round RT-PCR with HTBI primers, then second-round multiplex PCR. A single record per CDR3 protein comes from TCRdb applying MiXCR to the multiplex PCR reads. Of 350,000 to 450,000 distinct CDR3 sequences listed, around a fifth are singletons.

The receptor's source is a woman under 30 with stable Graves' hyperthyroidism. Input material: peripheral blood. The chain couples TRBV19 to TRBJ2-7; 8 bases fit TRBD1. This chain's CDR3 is CASSTPGQGISYEQYF. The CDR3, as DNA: TGTGCCAGTAGCACACCAGGACAGGGAATCTCCTACGAGCAGTACTTC.